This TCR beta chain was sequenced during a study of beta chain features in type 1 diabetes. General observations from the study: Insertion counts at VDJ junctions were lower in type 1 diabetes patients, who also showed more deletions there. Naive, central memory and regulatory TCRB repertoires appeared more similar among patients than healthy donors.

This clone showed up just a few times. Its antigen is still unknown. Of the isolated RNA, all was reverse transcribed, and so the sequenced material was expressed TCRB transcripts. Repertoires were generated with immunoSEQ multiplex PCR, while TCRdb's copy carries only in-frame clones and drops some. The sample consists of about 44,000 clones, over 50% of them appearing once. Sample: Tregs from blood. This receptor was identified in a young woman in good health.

The CDR3 loop reads CASSLEGGQPAYEQYF. The CDR3 bases are TGTGCCAGCAGCTTGGAGGGGGGACAGCCGGCCTACGAGCAGTACTTC. V and J are TRBV5-8 and TRBJ2-7; D may be TRBD1 (7 bases). Germline V gene sequence: CDR1 SGHTS, CDR2 YDEGEE. V lost 0 bases, J lost 2 bases, and 15 bases lay in between. The CDR3 totals 16 residues.